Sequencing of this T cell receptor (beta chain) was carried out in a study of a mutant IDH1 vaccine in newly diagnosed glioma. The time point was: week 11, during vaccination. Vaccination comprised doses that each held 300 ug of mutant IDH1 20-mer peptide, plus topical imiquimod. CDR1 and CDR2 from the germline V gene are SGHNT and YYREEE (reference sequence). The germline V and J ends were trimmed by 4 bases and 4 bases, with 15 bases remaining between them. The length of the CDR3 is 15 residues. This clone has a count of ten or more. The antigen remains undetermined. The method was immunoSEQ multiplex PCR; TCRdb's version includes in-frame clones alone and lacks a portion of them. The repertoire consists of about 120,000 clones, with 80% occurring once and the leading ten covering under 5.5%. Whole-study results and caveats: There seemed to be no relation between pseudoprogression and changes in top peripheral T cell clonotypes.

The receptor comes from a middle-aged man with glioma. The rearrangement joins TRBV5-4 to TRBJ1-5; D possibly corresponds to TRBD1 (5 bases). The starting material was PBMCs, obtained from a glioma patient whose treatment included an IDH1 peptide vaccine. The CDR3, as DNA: TGTGCCAGCAGCCTCGGGACCGCTTCTAATCAGCCCCAGCATTTT. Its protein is CASSLGTASNQPQHF.